A single sample is the source of the 18 T cell receptor beta chains below, sequenced in a study of shared clonotypes between healthy human individuals. TCRdb keeps only in-frame clones here, not all; method: immunoSEQ multiplex PCR. Among under 1,100,000 clones listed, about 74% were seen once. What was sequenced was memory CD4+ T cells sorted from blood. Subset here: CD45RA-negative fraction. The receptor source for this set is a man between 18 and 35 years old in good health.

This clone was found a few times. The rearrangement uses TRBV10-3 and TRBJ2-5; TRBD1 agrees at 7 bases. The CDR3 length is 13 residues. V gave up 2 bases and J gave up 5 bases; unmatched junction bases: 2. Looked up from germline, CDR1 is ENHRY and CDR2 is SYGVKD. Written as DNA, the CDR3 is TGTGCCATCAGTGAGACAGGGGTTGAGACCCAGTACTTC. Its protein product is CAISETGVETQYF.

This clone turned up a few times. The identical CDR3 is also encoded by other nucleotide sequences in the sample. The chain couples TRBV5-1 to TRBJ2-5; D gene ambiguous. CDR3 length equals 11 residues. Between the trimmed V and J ends, which lost 1 base and 5 bases, there was a span of 3 bases. Germline V gives CDR1 SGHRS, CDR2 YFSETQ. CDR3 DNA sequence: TGCGCCAGCAGCTTGAGGGAGACCCAGTACTTC. Encoded protein: CASSLRETQYF.

CDR3 coding DNA: TGTGCCAGCAGTCCATCAGGGTCTGGAAACACCATATATTTT. Translation gives CASSPSGSGNTIYF. The chain couples TRBV27 to TRBJ1-3; tentatively, D is TRBD1 (5 bases). The germline gives CDR1 MNHEY, CDR2 SMNVEV (reference sequence). There are 14 residues in the CDR3. V lost 5 bases and J lost 1, with 9 bases in between.

A few counts support this clone. The chain employs TRBV10-1 and TRBJ1-6, with TRBD1 as a possible D gene (6 bases). V lost 10 bases, J lost 6 bases, and 13 bases lay in between. Germline V gene sequence: CDR1 WNHNN, CDR2 SYGVQD (reference sequence). The length of the CDR3 is 13 residues. This CDR3 reads CANRGGRNSPLHF. The CDR3 DNA reads TGCGCCAACCGGGGGGGGCGTAATTCACCCCTCCACTTT.

The chain is built from TRBV11-3 and TRBJ2-1; maybe TRBD2 (6 bases). Germline values: CDR1 SGHNT, CDR2 YENEEA. Trimming stripped 3 bases from V and 4 bases from J, with 10 bases between. The CDR3 is 14 residues long. CDR3 nucleotide sequence: TGTGCCAGCAGCTTTGGGGGGATATACAATGAGCAGTTCTTC. As protein: CASSFGGIYNEQFF.

The chain combines TRBV28 with TRBJ2-7; TRBD1 is a possible D gene (5 bases). V was cut by 3 bases and J by 1 base, with 13 bases left in between. CDR3 length: 15 residues. The germline CDR1 and CDR2 sequences are MDHEN and SYDVKM. Here the CDR3 reads CASSFGQGLSYEQYF. In DNA form, the CDR3 reads TGTGCCAGCAGTTTTGGCCAGGGCTTGTCCTACGAGCAGTACTTC. The whole variable domain, remainder taken from reference TRBV28 and TRBJ2-7, is DVKVTQSSRYLVKRTGEKVFLECVQDMDHENMFWYRQDPGLGLRLIYFSYDVKMKEKGDIPEGYSVSREKKERFSLILESASTNQTSMYLCASSFGQGLSYEQYFGPGTRLTVT.

The chain joins TRBV2 to TRBJ1-6; 11 bases line up with TRBD1. The CDR3 totals 16 residues. The trim removed 6 bases at V and 10 bases at J, leaving 11 bases unmatched. Looked up from germline, CDR1 is SNHLY and CDR2 is FYNNEI. The CDR3 sequence is CASRYSGTGGWSPLHF. Here the CDR3 DNA reads TGTGCCAGCAGATATTCCGGGACAGGGGGATGGTCACCCCTCCACTTT.

This clone was detected once. This chain links TRBV5-1 with TRBJ2-7; TRBD1 might be the D (6 bases). Trimming took 1 base from V and 2 from J, leaving 13 bases between them. Per germline, CDR1 SGHRS and CDR2 YFSETQ. This CDR3 is 15 amino acids long. CDR3: CASSLSGGVAYEQYF. In nucleotides, the CDR3 is TGCGCCAGCAGCTTGTCTGGGGGCGTTGCCTACGAGCAGTACTTC.

The chain links TRBV2 to TRBJ1-1; perhaps TRBD1 as D (5 bases). This CDR3 contains 12 residues. Germline-derived CDR1 and CDR2 are SNHLY and FYNNEI. Trimming shortened V by 2 bases and J by 11 bases, and 12 bases separated the two germline ends. Here the CDR3 reads CASSESGRLAFF. CDR3 sequence (DNA): TGTGCCAGCAGTGAATCAGGGAGATTGGCTTTCTTT.

This clone was detected ten times or more. The genes are TRBV15 and TRBJ1-2; tentative D call: TRBD1 (6 bases). The CDR3 runs 15 residues. The V gene's germline CDR1 is LNHNV and CDR2 YYDKDF (reference sequence). Trimming took 1 base from V and 2 from J, leaving 11 bases between them. The DNA for the CDR3 is TGTGCCACCAGCAGAGGAGGACAGATGAACTATGGCTACACCTTC. Its protein product is CATSRGGQMNYGYTF.

DNA of the CDR3: TGTGCCAGCAGCGGACGAGGGCCGGGGAAGGAAGCTCAGCCCCAGCATTTT. Protein sequence: CASSGRGPGKEAQPQHF. This chain connects TRBV5-6 to TRBJ1-5; D is unresolved. Germline V gives CDR1 SGHDT, CDR2 YYEEEE. Deletions cut 4 bases from V and 6 bases from J, with 23 bases between. The CDR3 spans 17 residues.

Worth noting for this clone: This could be a read error, since a much larger clone is one nucleotide away. The rearrangement uses TRBV7-9 and TRBJ2-6, with D uncertain. Germline CDR1 is SEHNR and CDR2 is FQNEAQ (reference sequence). The CDR3 is made up of 15 amino acids. Trimming took 5 bases from V and 0 from J, leaving 8 bases between them. The CDR3 reads CASSLSPSGANVLTF. The CDR3 coding sequence is TGTGCCAGCAGCCTCAGCCCCTCTGGGGCCAACGTCCTGACTTTC.

The J gene is TRBJ1-2, the V gene TRBV7-9; tentative D call: TRBD1 (6 bases). V was cut by 5 bases and J by 6 bases, with 19 bases left in between. The CDR3 loop spans 15 amino acids. In germline, CDR1 is SEHNR, CDR2 FQNEAQ (reference sequence). The CDR3 bases are TGTGCCAGCAGCCCTGGTTCGGACAGAGCCAATGGCTACACCTTC. This codes for CASSPGSDRANGYTF.

This clone appeared once. This chain connects TRBV6-1 to TRBJ2-2, with D tentatively TRBD1 (5 bases). Germline V gene sequence: CDR1 MNHNS, CDR2 SASEGT. CDR3 length equals 14 residues. The V end was cut by 11 bases, the J end by 0 bases, with 13 bases between. CDR3: CAGTRTPNTGELFF. The CDR3 DNA is TGTGCCGGTACAAGGACACCGAACACCGGGGAGCTGTTTTTT.

This chain links TRBV2 with TRBJ2-5; D not resolved. The J call is doubtful: the DNA matches TRBJ2-7 better. CDR1 and CDR2 from the germline V gene are SNHLY and FYNNEI. The CDR3 spans 13 residues. CDR3 DNA: TGTGCCAGCAGTGTGTCCCCCTCCTACGAGCAGTACTTC. This codes for CASSVSPSYEQYF.

The CDR3 spells CASSPDRRTGELFF. The CDR3 DNA reads as TGTGCCAGCTCACCCGACCGGAGGACCGGGGAGCTGTTTTTT. V gene TRBV18 combines with J gene TRBJ2-2; D is possibly TRBD2 (5 bases). Germline-derived CDR1 and CDR2 are KGHSH and LQKENI. CDR3 length equals 14 residues. With 3 bases removed from V and 5 bases from J, the gap between germline ends came to 10 bases. The full variable domain, its missing parts supplied by reference TRBV18 and TRBJ2-2, is NAGVMQNPRHLVRRRGQEARLRCSPMKGHSHVYWYRQLPEEGLKFMVYLQKENIIDESGMPKERFSAEFPKEGPSILRIQQVVRGDSAAYFCASSPDRRTGELFFGEGSRLTVL.

V usage is TRBV7-9 and J usage is TRBJ1-2; 12 nucleotides line up with TRBD1. The CDR3 runs 15 residues. The germline CDR1 and CDR2 sequences are SEHNR and FQNEAQ (reference sequence). With V trimmed by 4 bases and J by 4 bases, 4 bases remained unmatched. The CDR3 here is CASSSGQGAAYGYTF. CDR3 DNA: TGTGCCAGCAGCTCGGGACAGGGGGCGGCCTATGGCTACACCTTC.

The gene calls are TRBV30 and TRBJ2-1; no reliable D call. V was pared by 3 bases and J by 10 bases, with 16 bases between. Germline CDR1 is GTSNPN and CDR2 is SVGIG (reference sequence). This CDR3 is 13 amino acids long. CDR3 coding DNA: TGTGCCTGGAGGGAAGGGCTAGGTAGGGAGCAGTTCTTC. Its translation is CAWREGLGREQFF.